This T cell receptor (beta chain) stems from a study of shared clonotypes between healthy human individuals. Study-wide background: The composition of the donors was a couple of women and a few men aged 18 to 49. Each donor's CD8 memory used one plate, CD8 naive two, each CD4 subset three.

For this clone: The sample contains more than one DNA sequence encoding this CDR3.

Measured with immunoSEQ multiplex PCR; TCRdb has only the in-frame clones, and not every one. The repertoire holds around 700,000 clones, with approximately 79% as singletons. V was pared by 4 bases and J by 4 bases, with 4 bases between. Germline values: CDR1 SNHLY, CDR2 FYNNEI. The CDR3 length is 11 residues. The chain carries TRBV2 and TRBJ1-2; D unresolved. This TCR derives from a woman aged 25 to 39 in good health. The specimen was memory CD4+ T cells sorted from blood. Subset defined: CD45RA-negative fraction. The CDR3, as DNA: TGTGCCAGCAGTGTCGGCTATGGCTACACCTTC. This sequence encodes CASSVGYGYTF.